This T cell receptor (beta chain) was recovered during a study of cytomegalovirus exposure and HLA in healthy donors. The CDR3 is 17 amino acids. Germline loops: CDR1 SEHNR, CDR2 FQNEAQ (reference sequence). In the PCR, 60 Vbeta and 13 Jbeta primers were used. Clones were read by immunoSEQ multiplex PCR, and TCRdb kept only the in-frame ones, dropping some. The data show 150,000 or so clones, with roughly 82% seen just once and about 7.1% held by the top ten. When sampled, the donors appeared nominally healthy, though they likely had unrecorded immune exposures. As for this clone: One junction end disagrees with the germline gene, perhaps due to a read error.

The sequence came from a woman in her 50s in good health and CMV-seropositive. The rearrangement links TRBV7-9 to TRBJ2-3, with 7 bases lining up with TRBD1. Sample: PBMCs. CDR3 DNA sequence: TGTTCCAGCGGTTCCCGACTACAGGGGATTGGCACAGATACGCAGTATTTT. Protein sequence: CSSGSRLQGIGTDTQYF.